Each of the 30 T cell receptor beta chains below was sequenced from the same sample in a study of blood T cells in healthy people across ages. Together with a sample-barcoded 5' primer, a J-beta primer mix was included in a second PCR lasting about 7 to 12 cycles. TCRdb independently ran MiXCR on the 5' RACE reads; one entry per CDR3 protein. The sample lists about 1.6 million distinct CDR3 sequences, about 35% occurring once. The sample was blood. The origin of the receptors is a woman in her thirties in good health.

The V call is TRBV28, the J call TRBJ2-7, with 15 bases matching TRBD2. Looked up from germline, CDR1 is MDHEN and CDR2 is SYDVKM. V lost 5 bases, J lost 0 bases, and 5 bases stayed unmatched. This CDR3 region has 17 residues. The CDR3 sequence: CASSPGTSGRISYEQYF. The DNA of the CDR3 is TGTGCCAGCAGTCCCGGGACTAGCGGGAGGATCTCCTACGAGCAGTACTTC.

This clonotype was counted between two and nine times. The rearrangement links TRBV20-1 to TRBJ2-5, with 8 bases lining up with TRBD2. Per the germline V gene, CDR1 is DFQATT and CDR2 is SNEGSKA (reference sequence). The CDR3 extends over 14 amino acids. Trimming cost V 0 bases and J 5 bases; bases outside gene matches: 5. The CDR3 sequence: CSARDPGGVETQYF. The CDR3 coding sequence is TGCAGTGCTAGAGACCCCGGGGGGGTCGAGACCCAGTACTTC.

Regarding this clonotype: Relative to the germline gene, one junction end is altered; a read error may explain this. The chain recombines TRBV10-3 with TRBJ2-3, with 11 positions matching TRBD1. This CDR3 spans 15 amino acids. Germline V gives CDR1 ENHRY, CDR2 SYGVKD. The CDR3 reads CAIGEGQGAEDTQYF. CDR3 sequence (DNA): TGTGCCATCGGTGAAGGACAGGGGGCTGAAGATACGCAGTATTTT.

The chain employs TRBV28 and TRBJ2-1; TRBD1 agrees at 10 bases. The V segment lost 2 bases and the J segment 3 bases; nucleotides outside the gene matches: 7. This CDR3 has 17 amino acids. Germline CDR1 reads MDHEN; CDR2 reads SYDVKM. The chain's CDR3 is CASSLLRTGGYYNEQFF. DNA for the CDR3: TGTGCCAGCAGTTTACTTCGGACAGGGGGTTACTACAATGAGCAGTTCTTC.

This clonotype has only a few counts. J is TRBJ2-1 and V is TRBV20-1, with 9 bases that match TRBD2. Germline CDR1 reads DFQATT; CDR2 reads SNEGSKA (reference sequence). Germline trimming cut 2 bases from V and 3 bases from J; bases unmatched to any gene: 14. The CDR3 runs to 18 residues. The CDR3 DNA follows: TGCAGTGCTAGACCCGGGCTTTTAGCGGGAGTTGACTACAATGAGCAGTTCTTC. Protein: CSARPGLLAGVDYNEQFF.

The J gene is TRBJ2-7, the V gene TRBV12-3 or TRBV12-4, with TRBD1 as a possible D gene (6 bases). The CDR3 spans 15 residues. V was trimmed by 6 bases and J by 2 bases, leaving 17 bases between them. CDR3 sequence reads: CASSPNPQGAYEQYF. In DNA form, the CDR3 reads TGTGCCAGCAGCCCCAACCCACAGGGCGCCTACGAGCAGTACTTC.

This clonotype was counted only a few times. The chain links TRBV5-1 to TRBJ2-7, with D tentatively TRBD1 or TRBD2 (6 bases each). In germline, CDR1 is SGHRS, CDR2 YFSETQ. This CDR3 spans 15 amino acids. With 1 base removed from V and 6 bases from J, the gap between germline ends came to 17 bases. As DNA, the CDR3 is TGCGCCAGCAGCTTGTCGGCTCAGGGGACTCGCGAGCAGTACTTC. It codes for CASSLSAQGTREQYF.

A remark on this clonotype: This may stem from a read error, because a much larger clone lies one nucleotide away. The chain recombines TRBV29-1 with TRBJ1-2; D possibly corresponds to TRBD1 (5 bases). CDR1 and CDR2 from the germline V gene are SQVTM and ANQGSEA. This CDR3 has 13 amino acids. V was shortened by 5 bases and J by 10 bases, with 20 bases between the two germline ends. The CDR3 DNA reads as TGCAGCGTTCCGGGATGGGGGGGACGAGACTACACCTTC. Its translation is CSVPGWGGRDYTF.

As regards this clonotype: This may be a read error: a much more frequent sequence differs by one nucleotide. This sequence joins TRBV7-9 and TRBJ2-1; 7 nucleotides match TRBD2. TRBJ2-7 explains the end of the DNA better; the J call may be wrong. CDR1 is SEHNR, CDR2 FQNEAQ, per germline (reference sequence). The CDR3 spans 15 residues. The CDR3 protein is CASSYSSGAYNEQYF. In DNA, the CDR3 is TGTGCCAGCAGCTATTCCAGCGGGGCTTACAATGAGCAGTACTTC.

Note on this clonotype: This may be a read error: a much more frequent sequence differs by one nucleotide. The chain is built from TRBV29-1 and TRBJ2-6; no definite D call. Germline V gives CDR1 SQVTM, CDR2 ANQGSEA. CDR3 length: 14 residues. The V end lost 5 bases, the J end lost 2 bases, and 10 bases lay between the germline ends. CDR3 sequence: CSVLGNTGANVLTF. CDR3 DNA sequence: TGCAGCGTTCTTGGCAACACTGGGGCCAACGTCCTGACTTTC.

The sample holds a few counts of this clonotype. This chain joins TRBV7-9 and TRBJ2-1; D is possibly TRBD1 (6 bases). Germline V lookup: CDR1 SEHNR, CDR2 FQNEAQ (reference sequence). CDR3 length: 14 amino acids. V lost 2 bases and J 9 bases, leaving 14 bases between the germline ends. In DNA form, the CDR3 reads TGTGCCAGCAGCTTATCACCCCCCAGGGGTGAGCAGTTCTTC. It yields the protein CASSLSPPRGEQFF.

V gene TRBV30 combines with J gene TRBJ2-3; TRBD2 agrees at 10 bases. This CDR3 comprises 14 residues. Per the germline V gene, CDR1 is GTSNPN and CDR2 is SVGIG (reference sequence). Germline trimming cut 2 bases from V and 3 bases from J; bases unmatched to any gene: 2. DNA for the CDR3: TGTGCCTGGAGTAAACTAGCGGGAACAGATACGCAGTATTTT. It specifies CAWSKLAGTDTQYF.

Worth noting for this clonotype: A much larger clonotype is one base distant, so this may be a read error. The chain has TRBV4-1 and TRBJ2-7; D remains unclear. In germline, CDR1 is MGHRA, CDR2 YSYEKL. The V gene lost 3 bases and the J gene lost 0 bases, with 12 bases spanning the gap. The CDR3 has 15 residues. CDR3 region: CASSQNSRASYEQYF. The DNA of the CDR3 is TGCGCCAGCAGCCAGAATAGCCGGGCCTCCTACGAGCAGTACTTC.

This clonotype came up a few times. V usage is TRBV5-1 and J usage is TRBJ2-5; 9 bases line up with TRBD1. The ends lost 2 bases at V and 5 bases at J; junction bases unmatched: 10. Germline CDR1 SGHRS, CDR2 YFSETQ. This CDR3 has 16 amino acids. The DNA of the CDR3 is TGCGCCAGCAGCTTCTTCAGGACAGGGGCTGTGGAGACCCAGTACTTC. Its protein is CASSFFRTGAVETQYF. The full variable domain, with the rest looked up from reference TRBV5-1 and TRBJ2-5, is KAGVTQTPRYLIKTRGQQVTLSCSPISGHRSVSWYQQTPGQGLQFLFEYFSETQRNKGNFPGRFSGRQFSNSRSEMNVSTLELGDSALYLCASSFFRTGAVETQYFGPGTRLLVL.

The chain is built from TRBV20-1 and TRBJ2-1; D gene ambiguous. V gave up 4 bases and J gave up 0 bases, with 13 bases separating them. CDR3 length: 15 amino acids. CDR1 and CDR2 (germline): DFQATT, SNEGSKA (reference sequence). CDR3 nucleotide sequence: TGCAGTGCTAAGTCGTATAATTACTCCTACAATGAGCAGTTCTTC. Its translation: CSAKSYNYSYNEQFF.

The chain is built from TRBV4-1 and TRBJ2-7, with D perhaps TRBD1 (5 bases). From germline, CDR1 is MGHRA and CDR2 YSYEKL. Trimming cost V 4 bases and J 4 bases, with 14 bases left between them. The CDR3 consists of 14 residues. As DNA, the CDR3 is TGCGCCAGCAGCCCGCACAGGTCGGGTTACGAGCAGTACTTC. It codes for CASSPHRSGYEQYF.

Notes on this clonotype: The junction departs from the called germline gene at one end, perhaps through a read error. V usage is TRBV12-3 or TRBV12-4 and J usage is TRBJ2-6, with D possibly matching TRBD1 (5 bases). The CDR3 length is 16 residues. The CDR3 region is CASRIRGSPGASVLTF. In DNA, the CDR3 is TGTGCCAGCAGGATTAGGGGCTCTCCTGGGGCCAGCGTCCTGACTTTC.

V and J are TRBV20-1 and TRBJ1-2; 7 bases line up with TRBD1. After removal of 6 bases from V and 6 bases from J, the junction contained 25 bases not matched to a gene. In germline, CDR1 is DFQATT, CDR2 SNEGSKA (reference sequence). CDR3 length equals 18 residues. The CDR3 loop reads CSAARVKRDSSSRDGYTF. The CDR3 nucleotides are TGCAGTGCCGCGAGAGTCAAACGGGACAGCTCTTCCCGAGATGGCTACACCTTC.

This clonotype came up a few times. This chain joins TRBV5-1 and TRBJ2-5; no reliable D call. The closer fit of TRBJ2-7 to the DNA end suggests the J call may be wrong. The CDR3 consists of 13 residues. CDR1 and CDR2 (germline): SGHRS, YFSETQ. CDR3 region: CASSLNRATEQYF. CDR3 bases: TGCGCCAGCAGCTTGAACAGAGCTACCGAGCAGTACTTC.

This CDR3 is CASSSGQGYYEQYF. In nucleotides, the CDR3 is TGCGCCAGCAGCTCCGGACAGGGATACTACGAGCAGTACTTC. The V gene is TRBV5-1, the J gene TRBJ2-7; 8 bases match TRBD1. CDR1 and CDR2 (germline): SGHRS, YFSETQ. The CDR3 runs to 14 residues. With 3 bases clipped from V and 3 bases from J, the junction kept 5 bases outside the gene matches.

The chain joins TRBV12-3 or TRBV12-4 to TRBJ2-5; D is possibly TRBD1 or TRBD2 (5 bases each). Trimming cost V 6 bases and J 5 bases, with 16 bases left between them. This CDR3 is 14 amino acids long. CDR3 sequence reads: CASSLGLGTETQYF. The CDR3, as DNA: TGTGCCAGCAGCCTCGGACTTGGGACGGAGACCCAGTACTTC.

In its sample, this clonotype was seen a few times. V and J are TRBV3-1 and TRBJ2-1; 11 bases match TRBD1. The ends lost 7 bases at V and 5 bases at J; junction bases unmatched: 7. Germline-derived CDR1 and CDR2 are LGHDT and YNNKEL (reference sequence). The CDR3 contains 15 residues. The CDR3 DNA sequence: TGTGCCAGCATCCCCGGGACAGGGGGTGACAATGAGCAGTTCTTC. Its translation is CASIPGTGGDNEQFF.

This clonotype was counted between two and nine times. The chain recombines TRBV20-1 with TRBJ1-6, with TRBD1 matching 9 bases. This CDR3 region has 15 residues. The germline V gene encodes CDR1 DFQATT and CDR2 SNEGSKA (reference sequence). Germline trimming cut 1 base from V and 7 bases from J; bases unmatched to any gene: 5. The CDR3 loop reads CSARVGTGLNSPLHF. The CDR3, as DNA: TGCAGTGCTAGAGTAGGGACAGGGCTAAATTCACCCCTCCACTTT.

This chain uses TRBV5-1 with TRBJ2-3; tentative D call: TRBD1 (6 bases). The germline V and J ends were trimmed by 0 bases and 9 bases, with 17 bases remaining between them. This CDR3 is built from 15 residues. The germline V gene encodes CDR1 SGHRS and CDR2 YFSETQ. The CDR3 is CASSLEGTKTWTQYF. Here the CDR3 DNA reads TGCGCCAGCAGCTTGGAAGGGACAAAGACTTGGACGCAGTATTTT.

This clonotype has at least ten counts. V and J are TRBV2 and TRBJ1-2; TRBD1 aligns across 7 bases. Germline V CDR1 and CDR2: SNHLY, FYNNEI. The CDR3 spans 13 residues. V lost 5 bases and J lost 8; bases outside the gene matches: 8. CDR3: CASSSRQGRGYTF. The CDR3 nucleotides are TGTGCCAGCAGTTCTCGACAGGGTCGGGGCTACACCTTC.

The chain couples TRBV24-1 to TRBJ2-5; possible D gene TRBD1, 6 bases. Germline CDR1 reads KGHDR; CDR2 reads SFDVKD. V lost 5 bases, J lost 2 bases, and 11 bases lay in between. The CDR3 sequence is 14 residues long. CDR3 in DNA: TGTGCCACCAGTGCGACAGGAGGTCAAGAGACCCAGTACTTC. Protein product: CATSATGGQETQYF.

This clonotype appeared a few times. The chain is built from TRBV5-1 and TRBJ2-3, with TRBD2 matching 10 bases. The CDR3 is 16 amino acids. Germline V gene sequence: CDR1 SGHRS, CDR2 YFSETQ. V trimming: 0 bases; J trimming: 2 bases; junction bases outside the gene matches: 3. CDR3 sequence reads: CASSLGTSGYTDTQYF. For the CDR3, the DNA is TGCGCCAGCAGCTTGGGGACTAGCGGTTACACAGATACGCAGTATTTT.

This chain links TRBV10-3 with TRBJ2-1; no clear D. The CDR3 extends over 15 amino acids. Trimming took 0 bases from V and 0 from J, leaving 6 bases between them. Germline values: CDR1 ENHRY, CDR2 SYGVKD. The CDR3 coding sequence is TGTGCCATCAGTGAGTCGGGGTCCTCCTACAATGAGCAGTTCTTC. Translation gives CAISESGSSYNEQFF.

The gene calls are TRBV28 and TRBJ2-5; no clear D. Germline loops: CDR1 MDHEN, CDR2 SYDVKM. The germline V and J ends were trimmed by 2 bases and 3 bases, with 10 bases remaining between them. The CDR3 covers 14 residues. In DNA form, the CDR3 reads TGTGCCAGCAGTTTAGTCTCTACAGAAGAGACCCAGTACTTC. Translation: CASSLVSTEETQYF.

This clonotype was counted a few times. The chain recombines TRBV20-1 with TRBJ2-5; D might be TRBD1 (5 bases). Germline assignment: CDR1 DFQATT and CDR2 SNEGSKA (reference sequence). V lost 7 bases and J 0 bases, leaving 12 bases between the germline ends. This CDR3 is built from 13 residues. CDR3 DNA sequence: TGCAGTGGTTCATCAGGGTACCAAGAGACCCAGTACTTC. This codes for CSGSSGYQETQYF.